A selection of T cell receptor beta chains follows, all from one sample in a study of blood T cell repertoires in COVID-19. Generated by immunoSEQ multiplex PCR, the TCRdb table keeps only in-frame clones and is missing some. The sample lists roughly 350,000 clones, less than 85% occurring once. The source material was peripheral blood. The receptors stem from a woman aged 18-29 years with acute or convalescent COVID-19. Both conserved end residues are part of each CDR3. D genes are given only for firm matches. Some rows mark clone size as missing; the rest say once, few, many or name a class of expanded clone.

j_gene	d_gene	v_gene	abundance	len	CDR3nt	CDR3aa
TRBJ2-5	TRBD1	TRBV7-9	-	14	TGTGCCAGCAGCTCCGGACAGGGCGAAGAGACCCAGTACTTC	CASSSGQGEETQYF
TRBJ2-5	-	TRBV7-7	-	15	TGTGCCAGCAGCCCCATGGGGCAGATTCAAGAGACCCAGTACTTC	CASSPMGQIQETQYF
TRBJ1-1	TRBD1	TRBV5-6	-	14	TGTGCCAGCAGCTGGAGCCAGGGGGCGGCTGAAGCTTTCTTT	CASSWSQGAAEAFF
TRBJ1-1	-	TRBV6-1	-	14	TGTGCCAGCAGTGACCCAACAGGAGTCACTGAAGCTTTCTTT	CASSDPTGVTEAFF
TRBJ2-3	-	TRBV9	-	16	TGTGCCAGCAGCGTTGAGGACTATCCTAGCACAGATACGCAGTATTTT	CASSVEDYPSTDTQYF
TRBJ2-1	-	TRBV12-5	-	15	TGTGCTAGTGGTCCCCTAAGTGGGGGGATGGATGAGCAGTTCTTC	CASGPLSGGMDEQFF
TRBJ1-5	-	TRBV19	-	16	TGTGCCAGTAGTCTAAAGTCGGGGGGCGGCAATCAGCCCCAGCATTTT	CASSLKSGGGNQPQHF
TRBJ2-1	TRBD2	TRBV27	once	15	TGTGCCAGCAGTCCCCGACTAGCGGGAGGTTATGAGCAGTTCTTC	CASSPRLAGGYEQFF
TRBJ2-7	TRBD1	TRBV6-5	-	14	TGTGCCAGCAGGGGGACAGGGGCAACCTACGAGCAGTACTTC	CASRGTGATYEQYF
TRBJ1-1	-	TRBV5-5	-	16	TGTGCCAGCAGCTTGTATCGGGGGGCGATGAACACTGAAGCTTTCTTT	CASSLYRGAMNTEAFF
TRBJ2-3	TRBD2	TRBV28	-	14	TGTGCCAGCAGTCGCGGCGGGAGTACAGATACGCAGTATTTT	CASSRGGSTDTQYF
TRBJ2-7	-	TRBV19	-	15	TGTGCCAGTAGTATAGCAGGACAGAACTCCTACGAGCAGTACTTC	CASSIAGQNSYEQYF
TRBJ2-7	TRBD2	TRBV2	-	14	TGTGCCAGCAGCGTCGACCTAGCGGTCTACGAGCAGTACTTC	CASSVDLAVYEQYF
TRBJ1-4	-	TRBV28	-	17	TGTGCCAGCAGCCGAACACTATCAGGGAGGGTAACTGAAAAACTGTTTTTT	CASSRTLSGRVTEKLFF
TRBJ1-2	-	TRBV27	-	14	TGTGCCAGCAGTTTAAAGGCAGGGGCCTATGGCTACACCTTC	CASSLKAGAYGYTF
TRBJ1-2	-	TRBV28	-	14	TGTGCCAGCAGAAAAGAAACAGGGTACTATGGCTACACCTTC	CASRKETGYYGYTF
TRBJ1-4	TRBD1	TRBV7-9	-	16	TGTGCCAGCAGTCCTGGCCCGGGACAGGGGAATGAAAAACTGTTTTTT	CASSPGPGQGNEKLFF
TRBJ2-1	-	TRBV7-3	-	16	TGTGCCAGCAGCCCTACTTACGACAGATCCTACAATGAGCAGTTCTTC	CASSPTYDRSYNEQFF
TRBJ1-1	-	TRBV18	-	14	TGTGCCAGCTCACCACCGCGGGGAAACACTGAAGCTTTCTTT	CASSPPRGNTEAFF
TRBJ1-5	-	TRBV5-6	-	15	TGTGCCAGCAGCTTGGGGCAGTTTCGCAATCAGCCCCAGCATTTT	CASSLGQFRNQPQHF
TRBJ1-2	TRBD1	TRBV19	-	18	TGTGCCAGTAGTATAGACCCCGGGACAGGGCTGTCAGGCTATGGCTACACCTTC	CASSIDPGTGLSGYGYTF
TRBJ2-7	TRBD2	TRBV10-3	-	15	TGTGCCATCAGTGAGTCCGGGGGACTAGCCGCCGAGCAGTACTTC	CAISESGGLAAEQYF
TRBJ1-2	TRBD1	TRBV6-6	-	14	TGTGCCAGCAGTGCAGACAGGGGGAACTATGGCTACACCTTC	CASSADRGNYGYTF
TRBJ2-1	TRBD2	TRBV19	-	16	TGTGCCAGTAGTATAGCTCGACTAGCGGGGGGCAATGAGCAGTTCTTC	CASSIARLAGGNEQFF
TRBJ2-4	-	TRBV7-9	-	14	TGTGCCAGCAGCTTCTCCGGCGGGGAGGACATTCAGTACTTC	CASSFSGGEDIQYF
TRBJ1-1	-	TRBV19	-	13	TGTGCCAGTAGTGCGACAGGGAACACTGAAGCTTTCTTT	CASSATGNTEAFF
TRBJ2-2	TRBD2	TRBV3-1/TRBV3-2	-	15	TGTGCCAGCAGCCCTACTAGCGGGACCACCGGGGAGCTGTTTTTT	CASSPTSGTTGELFF
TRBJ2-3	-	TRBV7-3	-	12	TGTGCCAGCAGCTTAGAGGGCCATACGCAGTATTTT	CASSLEGHTQYF
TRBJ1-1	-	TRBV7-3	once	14	TGTGCCAGCAGACAGACAGTCATGAACACTGAAGCTTTCTTT	CASRQTVMNTEAFF
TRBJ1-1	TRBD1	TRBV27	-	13	TGTGCCAGCAGTCCACTCGAGGGGGCGGATGCTTTCTTT	CASSPLEGADAFF
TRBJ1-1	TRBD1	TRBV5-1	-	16	TGCGCCAGCAGCTTGGGCTACGACAGGGAATCAGGTGAAGCTTTCTTT	CASSLGYDRESGEAFF
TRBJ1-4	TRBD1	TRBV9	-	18	TGTGCCAGCAGCGTAGGTCGCAGGGGGATGTCGGCTAATGAAAAACTGTTTTTT	CASSVGRRGMSANEKLFF
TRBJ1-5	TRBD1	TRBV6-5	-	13	TGTGCCAGCAGTTCGGACAGGGCTCAGCCCCAGCATTTT	CASSSDRAQPQHF
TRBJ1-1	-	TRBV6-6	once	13	TGTGCCAGCAGTTACGGCAGGAACACTGAAGCTTTCTTT	CASSYGRNTEAFF
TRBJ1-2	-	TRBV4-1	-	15	TGCGCCAGCAGCCAAGAGCGGGCGACTTCTAATGGCTACACCTTC	CASSQERATSNGYTF
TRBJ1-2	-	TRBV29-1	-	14	TGCAGCGTTGAAGGGGTAGGGGTTAGCTATGGCTACACCTTC	CSVEGVGVSYGYTF
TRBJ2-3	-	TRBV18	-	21	TGTGCCAGCTCACCAGAGGATCAGCGAAATAAATTACTCCCGCACACAGATACGCAGTATTTT	CASSPEDQRNKLLPHTDTQYF
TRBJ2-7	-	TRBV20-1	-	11	TGCAGTGCTACAGCGTTCTACGAGCAGTACTTC	CSATAFYEQYF
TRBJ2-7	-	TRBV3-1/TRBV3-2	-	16	TGTGCCAGCAGCCAAGAAACGGGAGAGATCTCCTACGAGCAGTACTTC	CASSQETGEISYEQYF
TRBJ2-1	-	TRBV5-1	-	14	TGCGCCAGCAGCTTGTTGGGGGGAGTGAATGAGCAGTTCTTC	CASSLLGGVNEQFF
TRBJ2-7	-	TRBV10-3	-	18	TGTGCCATCAGTGAGTCGTTGTTAGTGGCAGGGCGATTCCACGAGCAGTACTTC	CAISESLLVAGRFHEQYF
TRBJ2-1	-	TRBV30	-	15	TGTGCCTGGATGCGAGGGCCGGGGGTCTACAATGAGCAGTTCTTC	CAWMRGPGVYNEQFF
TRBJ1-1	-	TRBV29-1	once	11	TGCAGCCTCGGGGGGAACACTGAAGCTTTCTTT	CSLGGNTEAFF
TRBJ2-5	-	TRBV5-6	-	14	TGTGCCAGCAGCTTGGTCAGGGGACAAGAGACCCAGTACTTC	CASSLVRGQETQYF
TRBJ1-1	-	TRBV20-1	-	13	TGCAGTGCTAGTGTTCGACAGAACACTGAAGCTTTCTTT	CSASVRQNTEAFF
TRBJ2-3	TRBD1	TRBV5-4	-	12	TGTGCCGCGGGGACAGGGGGCGATACGCAGTATTTT	CAAGTGGDTQYF
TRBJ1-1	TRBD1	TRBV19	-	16	TGTGCCAGTAGTATCTCCTATTACAGGGGCAACACTGAAGCTTTCTTT	CASSISYYRGNTEAFF
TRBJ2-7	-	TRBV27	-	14	TGTGCCAGCAGGAGTCGGCCCCCTAGCTACGAGCAGTACTTC	CASRSRPPSYEQYF
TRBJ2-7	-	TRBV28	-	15	TGTGCCAGCAGCTCAGATAGCGGAGCTTTGTACGAGCAGTACTTC	CASSSDSGALYEQYF
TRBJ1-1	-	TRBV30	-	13	TGTGCCTGGAGCGCCGGGGGGTACACTGAAGCTTTCTTT	CAWSAGGYTEAFF
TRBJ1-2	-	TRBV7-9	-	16	TGTGCCAGCAGCTTAGTGGGAGGGGCCCTTAACTATGGCTACACCTTC	CASSLVGGALNYGYTF
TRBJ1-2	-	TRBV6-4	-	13	TGTGCCAGCAGTCCTACAGGATCTAATGGCTACACCTTC	CASSPTGSNGYTF
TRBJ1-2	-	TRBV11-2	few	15	TGTGCCAGCAGCTTAACTCTCCAGGGTGGATATGGCTACACCTTC	CASSLTLQGGYGYTF